Below are 32 T cell receptor beta chains sequenced from a single sample in a study of OX40 agonist ivuxolimab in advanced cancers. Some clones are missing from TCRdb's copy, which holds only in-frame ones; the method was immunoSEQ multiplex PCR. Here the sample spans tens of thousands of clones, around 90% being singletons. The sequenced sample was CD4+ or CD8+ T cells sorted from blood, obtained in a trial of the OX40 agonist ivuxolimab. The receptors shown here come from an adult with an advanced solid tumor such as melanoma, head and neck, liver or kidney cancer.

The chain uses TRBV6-5 and TRBJ1-1; D is uncertain. Germline CDR1 is MNHEY and CDR2 is SVGAGI. V was pared by 8 bases and J by 8 bases, with 12 bases between. The CDR3 covers 11 residues. CDR3 nucleotides: TGTGCCAGCGGTCTAGGCAGAGAAGCTTTCTTT. This translates into CASGLGREAFF.

V and J are TRBV7-2 and TRBJ1-6; maybe TRBD1 (6 bases). V gave up 3 bases and J gave up 9 bases, with 15 bases separating them. The CDR3 loop spans 15 amino acids. From germline, CDR1 is SGHTA and CDR2 FQGNSA. The CDR3 DNA sequence: TGTGCCAGCAGCTTCGAAACACAGGGTATTTCACCCCTCCACTTT. It is translated as CASSFETQGISPLHF.

The chain links TRBV9 to TRBJ2-5; TRBD1 matches 12 bases. The CDR3 runs 16 residues. The V segment lost 4 bases and the J segment 4 bases; nucleotides outside the gene matches: 8. Germline V lookup: CDR1 SGDLS, CDR2 YYNGEE. CDR3: CASSHGTGGAGETQYF. The CDR3 nucleotides are TGTGCCAGCAGCCATGGGACAGGGGGCGCAGGAGAGACCCAGTACTTC. Full variable domain (remainder filled in from reference TRBV9 and TRBJ2-5): DSGVTQTPKHLITATGQRVTLRCSPRSGDLSVYWYQQSLDQGLQFLIQYYNGEERAKGNILERFSAQQFPDLHSELNLSSLELGDSALYFCASSHGTGGAGETQYFGPGTRLLVL.

V is TRBV5-4 and J is TRBJ1-2, with 10 positions matching TRBD1. The ends lost 0 bases at V and 5 bases at J; junction bases unmatched: 4. Germline V gives CDR1 SGHNT, CDR2 YYREEE (reference sequence). The CDR3 is made up of 15 amino acids. In nucleotides, the CDR3 is TGTGCCAGCAGCTTGGTAGGGGACAGGGGATATGGCTACACCTTC. Protein sequence: CASSLVGDRGYGYTF.

The chain links TRBV2 to TRBJ2-7; D possibly uses TRBD1 or TRBD2 (6 bases each). This CDR3 has 15 amino acids. Deletions cut 6 bases from V and 3 bases from J, with 18 bases between. Germline-derived CDR1 and CDR2 are SNHLY and FYNNEI. This chain's CDR3 is CASSLALGGGYEQYF. The CDR3 bases are TGTGCCAGCAGCTTAGCGCTCGGAGGGGGCTACGAGCAGTACTTC.

The chain has TRBV2 and TRBJ1-1; 7 bases agree with TRBD1. The CDR3 covers 13 residues. Germline assignment: CDR1 SNHLY and CDR2 FYNNEI. V lost 7 bases and J lost 4; bases outside the gene matches: 6. The CDR3 DNA is TGTGCCAGCATTACAGGGGCCTTCACTGAAGCTTTCTTT. This codes for CASITGAFTEAFF.

The CDR3 DNA follows: TGTGCCAGCAGCCCGGGACACCATGGCTACACCTTC. Its translation: CASSPGHHGYTF. V and J are TRBV7-3 and TRBJ1-2; a weak D match, TRBD1 (6 bases). Germline V CDR1 and CDR2: SGHTA, FQGTGA. The V and J ends lost 5 bases and 6 bases respectively, with 10 bases between them. This CDR3 comprises 12 residues.

V is TRBV18 and J is TRBJ2-5, with 8 bases aligning to TRBD1. The trim removed 3 bases at V and 1 base at J, leaving 10 bases unmatched. Germline-derived CDR1 and CDR2 are KGHSH and LQKENI. CDR3 size: 17 residues. This CDR3 is CASSPSRGQELQETQYF. The CDR3 coding sequence is TGTGCCAGCTCACCCTCCCGGGGACAGGAGCTCCAAGAGACCCAGTACTTC.

The V and J genes are TRBV6-5 and TRBJ2-7; the D is unclear. The V gene lost 2 bases and the J gene lost 6 bases, with 11 bases spanning the gap. The CDR3 totals 13 residues. CDR1 is MNHEY, CDR2 SVGAGI, per germline. CDR3 sequence: CASSYEHSGEQYF. The DNA for the CDR3 is TGTGCCAGCAGTTACGAACATTCGGGCGAGCAGTACTTC.

This clone was detected once. The chain recombines TRBV18 with TRBJ1-3; 7 bases agree with TRBD1. The CDR3 totals 17 residues. V lost 2 bases and J lost 2; bases outside the gene matches: 9. Germline V gives CDR1 KGHSH, CDR2 LQKENI. DNA for the CDR3: TGTGCCAGCTCACCATTGACAGGGACGGGGCCTGGAAACACCATATATTTT. This gives the protein CASSPLTGTGPGNTIYF.

The chain couples TRBV21-1 to TRBJ2-7; the tabulated D call, TRBD1, remains unverified against the DNA. TRBV21-1 is tagged as a pseudogene. CDR3 length equals 14 residues. This CDR3 reads CATKRTGGNYEQYF. The DNA for the CDR3 is TGTGCCACCAAAAGGACAGGGGGCAACTACGAGCAGTACTTC.

This chain uses TRBV5-1 with TRBJ2-2, with D possibly being TRBD1 (7 bases). The V and J ends lost 4 bases and 7 bases respectively, with 20 bases between them. CDR3 size: 16 residues. Germline assignment: CDR1 SGHRS and CDR2 YFSETQ. CDR3 amino acids: CASSRGQAAGGGELFF. DNA of the CDR3: TGCGCCAGCAGCCGAGGACAGGCCGCCGGGGGCGGGGAGCTGTTTTTT.

J is TRBJ1-2 and V is TRBV7-2, with D possibly TRBD1 on 6 matching bases. From germline, CDR1 is SGHTA and CDR2 FQGNSA. V was pared by 4 bases and J by 0 bases, with 9 bases between. There are 14 residues in the CDR3. CDR3: CASSSGATNYGYTF. The CDR3 DNA is TGTGCCAGCAGCTCAGGGGCTACTAACTATGGCTACACCTTC.

The V gene is TRBV28, the J gene TRBJ1-5; D is unresolved. The CDR3 runs 13 residues. The V end lost 7 bases, the J end lost 4 bases, and 11 bases lay between the germline ends. CDR1 and CDR2 from the germline V gene are MDHEN and SYDVKM. Here the CDR3 DNA reads TGTGCCAGCAAAAAGGTAGTTAATCAGCCCCAGCATTTT. Amino acid sequence: CASKKVVNQPQHF.

The chain joins TRBV11-2 to TRBJ2-1; 10 bases are shared with TRBD2. In germline, CDR1 is SGHAT, CDR2 FQNNGV. The CDR3 has 13 residues. V shed 3 bases, J shed 16 bases, and the junction held 9 bases outside the gene matches. In nucleotides, the CDR3 is TGTGCCAGCAGCTTGGTGCTAGCGGGAGTTGGATTCTTC. Amino acid sequence: CASSLVLAGVGFF.

This chain connects TRBV19 to TRBJ1-2; 8 bases line up with TRBD1. Germline V lookup: CDR1 LNHDA, CDR2 SQIVND (reference sequence). V was pared by 5 bases and J by 8 bases, with 10 bases of the junction left unmatched. The CDR3 runs to 14 residues. The chain's CDR3 is CASSLSVWTGGYTF. The CDR3 DNA follows: TGTGCCAGTAGTCTGTCGGTATGGACAGGGGGCTACACCTTC. The complete variable domain, with remaining parts taken from reference TRBV19 and TRBJ1-2, reads DGGITQSPKYLFRKEGQNVTLSCEQNLNHDAMYWYRQDPGQGLRLIYYSQIVNDFQKGDIAEGYSVSREKKESFPLTVTSAQKNPTAFYLCASSLSVWTGGYTFGSGTRLTVV.

The chain couples TRBV29-1 to TRBJ1-3; D possibly corresponds to TRBD1 (6 bases). Germline values: CDR1 SQVTM, CDR2 ANQGSEA. The length of the CDR3 is 14 residues. V lost 0 bases and J lost 8, with 14 bases in between. CDR3 in DNA: TGCAGCGTTGAAGAAATCCAGGGGACACACACCATATATTTT. Its translation is CSVEEIQGTHTIYF.

J is TRBJ2-7 and V is TRBV5-1, with a weak D call TRBD1 (6 bases). CDR3 length: 16 residues. Germline CDR1 reads SGHRS; CDR2 reads YFSETQ. Trimming stripped 7 bases from V and 3 bases from J, with 23 bases between. The CDR3 coding sequence is TGCGCCAGCTCAGAGGCCGGGACACGGGATGGCTACGAGCAGTACTTC. Protein product: CASSEAGTRDGYEQYF.

V is TRBV6-5 and J is TRBJ2-1; D remains unclear. This CDR3 is built from 12 residues. V was trimmed by 7 bases and J by 9 bases, leaving 13 bases between them. Germline V gene lookup returns CDR1 MNHEY and CDR2 SVGAGI. CDR3 sequence (DNA): TGTGCCAGCACCAATAAAAGGGCTGAGCAGTTCTTC. This codes for CASTNKRAEQFF.

The chain has TRBV6-1 and TRBJ1-1, with D tentatively TRBD1 (6 bases). This CDR3 has 13 residues. Trimming cost V 7 bases and J 11 bases, with 20 bases left between them. In germline, CDR1 is MNHNS, CDR2 SASEGT. The CDR3 DNA sequence: TGTGCCAGCACCCGAGGGGGGAGGCGGTACGCTTTCTTT. Encoded protein: CASTRGGRRYAFF.

In this sample, this clone turned up once. The V call is TRBV6-6, the J call TRBJ1-1; 10 nucleotides line up with TRBD1. Germline assignment: CDR1 MNHNY and CDR2 SVGAGI (reference sequence). The CDR3 is 13 residues long. Trimming cost V 8 bases and J 3 bases; bases outside gene matches: 3. The CDR3 coding sequence is TGTGCCAGCCCCGGGACAGGGGACACTGAAGCTTTCTTT. Its protein product is CASPGTGDTEAFF.

This rearrangement joins TRBV28 to TRBJ2-5; the match to TRBD1 covers 8 bases. The germline V gene has CDR1 MDHEN and CDR2 SYDVKM. CDR3 length: 16 amino acids. J was trimmed by 2 bases and V by 6 bases; bases with no gene match: 11. CDR3 bases: TGTGCCAGCAGCTCCCCCGGTGACAGGGGACAAGAGACCCAGTACTTC. Its protein product is CASSSPGDRGQETQYF.

This sequence joins TRBV30 and TRBJ2-3; TRBD2 aligns across 7 bases. Germline V gene sequence: CDR1 GTSNPN, CDR2 SVGIG (reference sequence). This CDR3 contains 16 residues. Trimming cost V 3 bases and J 2 bases; bases outside gene matches: 11. CDR3 residues: CAWRGGGSGPTDTQYF. The DNA of the CDR3 is TGTGCCTGGAGGGGCGGGGGTAGCGGACCCACAGATACGCAGTATTTT.

This sequence joins TRBV6-5 and TRBJ2-3, with D tentatively TRBD1 (5 bases). CDR3 length: 14 residues. Germline values: CDR1 MNHEY, CDR2 SVGAGI. V lost 2 bases, J lost 6 bases, and 12 bases lay in between. CDR3 nucleotide sequence: TGTGCCAGCAGTTACAATGGGGCTCGTGATACGCAGTATTTT. Protein sequence: CASSYNGARDTQYF.

CDR3 nucleotide sequence: TGCGCCAGCAGTACCGGACAGGGCGGTCAGCCCCAGCATTTT. Protein: CASSTGQGGQPQHF. The V call is TRBV5-1, the J call TRBJ1-5; the match to TRBD1 covers 8 bases. The CDR3 spans 14 residues. Trimming cost V 5 bases and J 6 bases; bases outside gene matches: 7. Looked up from germline, CDR1 is SGHRS and CDR2 is YFSETQ.

The chain uses TRBV2 and TRBJ1-1, with a weak D call TRBD1 (6 bases). V lost 2 bases and J lost 0, with 13 bases in between. The CDR3 loop spans 16 amino acids. Germline V gives CDR1 SNHLY, CDR2 FYNNEI. The CDR3 loop reads CASSEWGRALNTEAFF. CDR3 DNA sequence: TGTGCCAGCAGTGAATGGGGGCGCGCGTTGAACACTGAAGCTTTCTTT. Supplemented by reference TRBV2 and TRBJ1-1, the full variable domain reads EPEVTQTPSHQVTQMGQEVILRCVPISNHLYFYWYRQILGQKVEFLVSFYNNEISEKSEIFDDQFSVERPDGSNFTLKIRSTKLEDSAMYFCASSEWGRALNTEAFFGQGTRLTVV.

The V call is TRBV5-4, the J call TRBJ1-1, with 11 bases aligning to TRBD1. Trimming cost V 4 bases and J 0 bases; bases outside gene matches: 8. The germline CDR1 and CDR2 sequences are SGHNT and YYREEE (reference sequence). CDR3 length equals 17 residues. This CDR3 reads CASSQGQGAGLNTEAFF. The CDR3 DNA reads as TGTGCCAGCAGCCAAGGACAGGGGGCGGGATTGAACACTGAAGCTTTCTTT. The entire variable domain, with the rest obtained from reference TRBV5-4 and TRBJ1-1, is as follows: ETGVTQSPTHLIKTRGQQVTLRCSSQSGHNTVSWYQQALGQGPQFIFQYYREEENGRGNFPPRFSGLQFPNYSSELNVNALELDDSALYLCASSQGQGAGLNTEAFFGQGTRLTVV.

The chain is built from TRBV9 and TRBJ2-7; 7 bases are a match to TRBD1. Trimming at V came to 0 bases and at J to 2 bases, leaving 5 bases not matched to a gene. CDR1 is SGDLS and CDR2 is YYNGEE in the germline V gene. The length of the CDR3 is 15 residues. In DNA, the CDR3 is TGTGCCAGCAGCGTAGGCAGGCAGGGGGCCTACGAGCAGTACTTC. Encoded protein: CASSVGRQGAYEQYF.

The chain recombines TRBV6-1 with TRBJ2-1, with D possibly TRBD1 on 6 matching bases. V was cut by 7 bases and J by 9 bases, with 13 bases left in between. The CDR3 runs 12 residues. The V gene's germline CDR1 is MNHNS and CDR2 SASEGT. CDR3 sequence reads: CASTPTGFEQFF. CDR3 sequence (DNA): TGTGCCAGCACCCCCACAGGGTTTGAGCAGTTCTTC.

V usage is TRBV19 and J usage is TRBJ2-7, with D perhaps given as TRBD1 or TRBD2 (7 bases each). Germline CDR1 is LNHDA and CDR2 is SQIVND (reference sequence). This CDR3 has 16 residues. The V and J ends lost 9 bases and 1 base respectively, with 22 bases between them. As DNA, the CDR3 is TGTGCCAGCAGACCTAGAGGGGGGGACAGATCCTACGAGCAGTACTTC. Its protein is CASRPRGGDRSYEQYF.

The rearrangement uses TRBV7-2 and TRBJ2-2, with D tentatively TRBD1 (6 bases). CDR3 length: 16 amino acids. V was trimmed by 5 bases and J by 3 bases, leaving 16 bases between them. The germline CDR1 and CDR2 sequences are SGHTA and FQGNSA. The CDR3 nucleotides read TGTGCCAGCAGCGCACAGGGTTCCAGTCACACCGGGGAGCTGTTTTTT. Amino acids: CASSAQGSSHTGELFF.

In its sample, this clone was seen once. The V and J genes are TRBV19 and TRBJ2-7, with D perhaps assigned TRBD1 or TRBD2 (5 bases each). V lost 5 bases, J lost 2 bases, and 22 bases lay in between. CDR3 length equals 17 residues. Germline V gene sequence: CDR1 LNHDA, CDR2 SQIVND (reference sequence). The CDR3 here is CASSAKPPGTVPYEQYF. CDR3 sequence (DNA): TGTGCCAGTAGTGCTAAACCTCCCGGGACGGTCCCCTACGAGCAGTACTTC.